This TCR beta chain was identified during a study of regulatory T cells in long-lasting Graves disease. Findings and limits, study-wide: Analysis covered peripheral blood alone, not thyroid tissue. Persistent disease exhibited a predilection for TRBV28, TRBJ1-2 and TRBJ2-5. Sharing of public clonotypes was greater in persistent patients (about 3,000) than in new patients (around 930).

This CDR3 has 15 residues. Germline V gives CDR1 SGHKS, CDR2 YYEKEE (reference sequence). Trimming cost V 4 bases and J 4 bases, with 17 bases left between them. Time point here: persistent/refractory GD, antithyroid drugs over 5 years with positive TRAb. Scientists built the TCR library using RNA that was extracted from PBMCs. As a group, patients came from one endocrinology department in Xi'an, China. This clonotype was found once. Its cognate antigen is unknown. According to the study, TCR beta libraries were built with iRepertoire HTBI primers and CDR3-region Arm-PCR. From the multiplex PCR reads, TCRdb called clonotypes with MiXCR, one entry per CDR3 protein. The sample has about 660,000 distinct CDR3 sequences, 30% seen once.

This sample comprised peripheral blood mononuclear cells (PBMCs), obtained when the disease was refractory, from a patient treated with antithyroid drugs. The chain uses TRBV5-5 and TRBJ1-1, with D perhaps matching TRBD1 (5 bases). This clonotype was sampled from a female donor with Graves disease. CDR3 sequence reads: CASSVLSGAGTEAFF. CDR3 nucleotide sequence: TGTGCCAGCAGCGTCCTGAGTGGGGCGGGCACTGAAGCTTTCTTT.